This T cell receptor beta chain is drawn from a study of T cell changes during pregnancy in multiple sclerosis (dated by TCRdb to the late 2010s). In terms of the full investigation: Changes in the T cell repertoire over the course of pregnancy were examined in this study in women with multiple sclerosis.

CDR1 and CDR2 are read off the germline V gene (reference sequence) as MNHNY and SVGAGI. The CDR3, cysteine through phenylalanine, is 13 amino acids long. The entry retains the CDR3 DNA only, 39 bases that are in frame from base 1. V loses 0 bases, J loses 4 bases, and the germline ends lie 7 bases apart. Concerning this clone itself: Its antigen remains unidentified. No base quality values were provided; no much bigger clone lies one nucleotide off.

The library was produced with the immunoSEQ multiplex PCR assay. TCRdb took this table from immuneACCESS and kept in-frame rearrangements with V and J called. Such tables lack part of the clones; where checked against another copy, unresolved V genes explain under half of the gap, and the rest is unexplained. For this sample there are 45,000 to 50,000 clones; more than 85% appear just once. Together, the top ten hold 2% to 2.5% of the sample. The chain is encoded by TRBV6-6 joined to TRBJ2-7, with no D gene named confidently. The receptor comes from a female donor with multiple sclerosis, enrolled in a pregnancy study. This specimen consisted of peripheral blood, obtained in the third trimester of pregnancy. The DNA sequence reads TGTGCCAGCAGTTACTCGGAGCAGTACGAGCAGTACTTC. It codes for CASSYSEQYEQYF.